The subject of this entry is one TCR beta chain. This entry comes from a study of T cell responses to AZD1222 COVID-19 vaccine. In the study overall: Samples with a second dose at about 4 or about 12 weeks were pooled together.

Method: immunoSEQ multiplex PCR; TCRdb's copy keeps in-frame clones and lacks some. The data hold 250,000 or so clones, with roughly 93% observed a single time. Trimming cost V 0 bases and J 5 bases, with 11 bases left between them. From germline, CDR1 is MGHRA and CDR2 YSYEKL. The CDR3 totals 14 residues. Sequenced material: peripheral blood, taken on day 0 of AZD1222 vaccination. The receptor was derived from an adult in good health. The chain uses TRBV4-1 and TRBJ2-7; D unresolved. The CDR3 here is CASSQDPASHEQYF. CDR3 DNA sequence: TGCGCCAGCAGCCAAGATCCGGCTTCTCACGAGCAGTACTTC.